This paragraph reports one T cell receptor beta chain. The antigen is unknown. This sample stems from a study of radiotherapy plus CTLA-4 blockade in lung cancer. About the research overall: Objective responses were observed in 15% to 20% of patients, and disease control was achieved by over 30%.

Participants had chemo-refractory metastatic non-small-cell lung cancer and were treated with focal radiation plus ipilimumab CTLA-4 blockade. Overall study results and limits: Some TCR clones had been derived from tumors. These clones expanded in peripheral blood after radiotherapy plus ipilimumab.

The germline V gene encodes CDR1 SGHNT and CDR2 YENEEA. The CDR3 runs to 13 residues. Trimming stripped 1 base from V and 1 base from J, with 4 bases between. Data came from immunoSEQ multiplex PCR; TCRdb stores just in-frame clones and leaves some out. The sample includes over 100,000 clones, approximately 90% of them seen just once. Sample: peripheral blood, taken from a patient treated with radiotherapy plus ipilimumab. The receptor comes from a human donor with non-small cell lung cancer that progressed on radiotherapy plus ipilimumab. The V call is TRBV11-3, the J call TRBJ1-1; unclear D gene. CDR3 coding DNA: TGTGCCAGCAGCTTAGCAGCGAACACTGAAGCTTTCTTT. It translates to CASSLAANTEAFF.